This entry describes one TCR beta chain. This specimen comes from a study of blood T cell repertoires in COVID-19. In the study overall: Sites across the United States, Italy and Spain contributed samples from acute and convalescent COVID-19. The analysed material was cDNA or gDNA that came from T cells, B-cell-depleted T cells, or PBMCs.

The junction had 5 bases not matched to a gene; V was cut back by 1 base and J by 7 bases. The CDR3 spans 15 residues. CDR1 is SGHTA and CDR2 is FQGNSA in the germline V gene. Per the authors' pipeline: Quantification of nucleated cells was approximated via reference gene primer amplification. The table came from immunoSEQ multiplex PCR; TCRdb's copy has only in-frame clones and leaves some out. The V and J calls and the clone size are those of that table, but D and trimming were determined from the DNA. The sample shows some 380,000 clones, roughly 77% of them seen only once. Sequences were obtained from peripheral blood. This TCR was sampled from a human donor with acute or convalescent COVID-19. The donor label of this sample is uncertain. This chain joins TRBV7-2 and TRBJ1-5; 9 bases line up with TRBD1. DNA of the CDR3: TGTGCCAGCAGCTTAGTAGGGACAGGGATACAGCCCCAGCATTTT. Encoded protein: CASSLVGTGIQPQHF.